This passage covers 32 T cell receptor beta chains from one sample sequenced in a study of Ad26.COV2.S vaccination and SARS-CoV-2 variants. The treatment: around 19 received Ad26.COV2.S at low or high dose, single or two shots; a few received placebo; per-sample allocation not given. At day 63 after the first vaccine or placebo injection, samples were drawn. Profiling relied on immunoSEQ multiplex PCR, and the TCRdb table lists in-frame clones only, not all of them. Counted here are 430,000 or so clones, 80% to 90% occurring once; the ten biggest clones make up approximately 2.5%. Sequenced material: peripheral blood, taken in a trial of Ad26.COV2.S vaccine versus placebo. The receptors were gathered from a person aged 18 to 59 who received the Ad26.COV2.S COVID-19 vaccine or a placebo.

This rearrangement joins TRBV6-2 or TRBV6-3 to TRBJ2-1; 7 bases fit TRBD2. Germline assignment: CDR1 MNHEY and CDR2 SVGEGT. The length of the CDR3 is 17 residues. The ends lost 1 base at V and 2 bases at J; junction bases unmatched: 8. CDR3 sequence reads: CASSYFPVAGTYNEQFF. The DNA of the CDR3 is TGTGCCAGCAGTTACTTCCCCGTAGCGGGCACCTACAATGAGCAGTTCTTC.

On this clone itself: This CDR3 is also generated by other DNA sequences in the sample. The CDR3 sequence: CASRGSNQPQHF. The CDR3, as DNA: TGTGCCAGTAGAGGGAGCAATCAGCCCCAGCATTTT. The chain employs TRBV19 and TRBJ1-5; D gene unclear. Germline V gene sequence: CDR1 LNHDA, CDR2 SQIVND (reference sequence). Trimming removed 6 bases from V and 1 base from J, with 4 bases in between. CDR3 size: 12 residues. Together with reference TRBV19 and TRBJ1-5, the CDR3 gives the full variable domain: DGGITQSPKYLFRKEGQNVTLSCEQNLNHDAMYWYRQDPGQGLRLIYYSQIVNDFQKGDIAEGYSVSREKKESFPLTVTSAQKNPTAFYLCASRGSNQPQHFGDGTRLSIL.

J is TRBJ1-2 and V is TRBV30; D not resolved. Germline CDR1 and CDR2: GTSNPN and SVGIG (reference sequence). This CDR3 has 11 residues. V was cut by 2 bases and J by 5 bases, with 6 bases left in between. As DNA, the CDR3 is TGTGCCTGGAGTCGGGGATATGGCTACACCTTC. Translation: CAWSRGYGYTF.

This clone was counted a single time. J is TRBJ2-3 and V is TRBV7-8; TRBD1 matches at 7 bases. From germline, CDR1 is SGHVS and CDR2 FQNEAQ. The CDR3 is made up of 16 amino acids. Losses at the gene ends were 5 bases for V and 0 bases for J; bases not matched to a gene: 8. The CDR3: CASSPRQGTSTDTQYF. The CDR3 coding sequence is TGTGCCAGCAGCCCCCGACAGGGTACTAGCACAGATACGCAGTATTTT.

This clone was seen a few times. The chain is built from TRBV4-2 and TRBJ2-3; TRBD2 is a possible D gene (5 bases). Germline CDR1 LGHNA, CDR2 YNFKEQ. CDR3 length equals 13 residues. With 4 bases removed from V and 5 bases from J, the gap between germline ends came to 10 bases. CDR3 loop: CASSPLGKDTQYF. The CDR3 DNA is TGTGCCAGCAGCCCTCTCGGGAAAGATACGCAGTATTTT.

A word on this clone: Other nucleotide sequences in the sample specify the same CDR3. This rearrangement joins TRBV3-1 (or the pseudogene TRBV3-2) to TRBJ1-4, with D uncertain. Trimming took 0 bases from V and 1 from J, leaving 3 bases between them. The CDR3 runs 14 residues. The germline V gene has CDR1 LGHDT and CDR2 YNNKEL (reference sequence). In DNA form, the CDR3 reads TGTGCCAGCAGCCAAGATGTAACTAATGAAAAACTGTTTTTT. Protein sequence: CASSQDVTNEKLFF.

J is TRBJ1-5 and V is TRBV7-8; weak D call: TRBD1 (6 bases). V shed 7 bases and J shed 5 bases, with 18 bases lying between them. Germline V gene data show CDR1 as SGHVS and CDR2 as FQNEAQ. There are 15 residues in the CDR3. The CDR3: CASNPSPGAHQPQHF. The CDR3 region has the DNA TGTGCCAGCAACCCCTCGCCAGGGGCACATCAGCCCCAGCATTTT. The variable domain in full, completed from reference TRBV7-8 and TRBJ1-5, reads GAGVSQSPRYKVAKRGQDVALRCDPISGHVSLFWYQQALGQGPEFLTYFQNEAQLDKSGLPSDRFFAERPEGSVSTLKIQRTQQEDSAVYLCASNPSPGAHQPQHFGDGTRLSIL.

V is TRBV2 and J is TRBJ2-1; 10 bases match TRBD2. After removal of 2 bases from V and 2 bases from J, the junction contained 6 bases not matched to a gene. CDR1 and CDR2 from the germline V gene are SNHLY and FYNNEI. The CDR3 consists of 17 residues. The CDR3 region has the DNA TGTGCCAGCAGTGAACGCCTAGCGGGGGAGACCTACAATGAGCAGTTCTTC. This sequence encodes CASSERLAGETYNEQFF.

The V gene is TRBV2, the J gene TRBJ1-5, with D unclear. The CDR3 covers 13 residues. Trimming took off 10 bases at V and 2 bases at J, with 12 bases between the two ends. From germline, CDR1 is SNHLY and CDR2 FYNNEI. Written as DNA, the CDR3 is TGTGCCACCACGAACGAGGGCAATCAGCCCCAGCATTTT. Protein: CATTNEGNQPQHF.

V usage is TRBV2 and J usage is TRBJ2-3; TRBD2 matches 8 bases. The germline V gene has CDR1 SNHLY and CDR2 FYNNEI. The CDR3 covers 15 residues. V trimming: 6 bases; J trimming: 4 bases; junction bases outside the gene matches: 9. The CDR3: CASREVGGAADTQYF. Here the CDR3 DNA reads TGTGCCAGCAGGGAGGTCGGGGGGGCCGCAGATACGCAGTATTTT.

The genes are TRBV5-1 and TRBJ1-4; possible D gene TRBD1, 5 bases. Germline CDR1 SGHRS, CDR2 YFSETQ. Between the trimmed V and J ends, which lost 0 bases and 4 bases, there was a span of 7 bases. This CDR3 region has 14 residues. This chain's CDR3 is CASSLEQVNEKLFF. The CDR3 DNA reads TGCGCCAGCAGCTTGGAACAGGTTAATGAAAAACTGTTTTTT. Full variable domain (rest looked up from reference TRBV5-1 and TRBJ1-4): KAGVTQTPRYLIKTRGQQVTLSCSPISGHRSVSWYQQTPGQGLQFLFEYFSETQRNKGNFPGRFSGRQFSNSRSEMNVSTLELGDSALYLCASSLEQVNEKLFFGSGTQLSVL.

The chain is built from TRBV6-5 and TRBJ1-1; D is perhaps TRBD1 (5 bases). CDR3 length: 16 amino acids. CDR1 is MNHEY, CDR2 SVGAGI, per germline. V shed 4 bases and J shed 4 bases, with 19 bases lying between them. CDR3 coding DNA: TGTGCCAGCAGTTTCGGAGGGGCATTCGCGACCACTGAAGCTTTCTTT. Translated: CASSFGGAFATTEAFF.

This chain uses TRBV10-3 with TRBJ2-7; D possibly corresponds to TRBD1 (5 bases). V dropped 3 bases and J dropped 1 base, with 19 bases sitting between them. CDR1 ENHRY and CDR2 SYGVKD come from the germline V gene. This CDR3 has 17 amino acids. The CDR3 DNA is TGTGCCATCAGTGACCCGACTGACAGATTTTGGTCCTACGAGCAGTACTTC. It encodes CAISDPTDRFWSYEQYF.

The V gene is TRBV4-2, the J gene TRBJ1-1; D not certain. The CDR3 is made up of 15 amino acids. Trimming stripped 0 bases from V and 1 base from J, with 9 bases between. Germline-derived CDR1 and CDR2 are LGHNA and YNFKEQ. DNA for the CDR3: TGTGCCAGCAGCCAAGATGTGGGCTGGAACACTGAAGCTTTCTTT. Its translation is CASSQDVGWNTEAFF.

This chain uses TRBV7-2 with TRBJ2-3; TRBD1 agrees at 7 bases. Germline V gene sequence: CDR1 SGHTA, CDR2 FQGNSA. The length of the CDR3 is 15 residues. The J segment lost 1 base and the V segment lost 2 bases, leaving 3 bases of the junction unmatched. CDR3 sequence (DNA): TGTGCCAGCAGCTTAAGGGACAGACGCACAGATACGCAGTATTTT. The encoded protein is CASSLRDRRTDTQYF.

This sequence joins TRBV4-3 and TRBJ2-3, with D uncertain. This CDR3 contains 17 residues. CDR1 and CDR2 from the germline V gene are LGHNA and YSLEER. Trimming left V 4 bases short and J 1 base short, with 18 bases between. The CDR3 region has the DNA TGCGCCAGCAGCCCGCTTGTCGGTACTATAGGCACAGATACGCAGTATTTT. This gives the protein CASSPLVGTIGTDTQYF.

V gene TRBV9 combines with J gene TRBJ2-3; D remains ambiguous. CDR3 length: 16 residues. V lost 0 bases and J 10 bases, leaving 21 bases between the germline ends. Looked up from germline, CDR1 is SGDLS and CDR2 is YYNGEE. The CDR3 nucleotides read TGTGCCAGCAGCGTAGTGGGCGCTCCATCCGTCAAACCGCAGTATTTT. Its protein product is CASSVVGAPSVKPQYF.

V usage is TRBV5-1 and J usage is TRBJ2-2, with D tentatively TRBD2 (5 bases). V lost 1 base to trimming and J lost 1 base, with 8 bases between them. The CDR3 runs 15 residues. Per the germline V gene, CDR1 is SGHRS and CDR2 is YFSETQ. The CDR3 coding sequence is TGCGCCAGCAGCTTGCGGGCGGGGAACACCGGGGAGCTGTTTTTT. Amino acids: CASSLRAGNTGELFF.

This clone has just a few counts. J is TRBJ2-7 and V is TRBV19, with a possible D match to TRBD2 (6 bases). The CDR3 runs to 15 residues. V was pared by 10 bases and J by 1 base, with 20 bases between. CDR1 LNHDA and CDR2 SQIVND come from the germline V gene (reference sequence). CDR3 amino acids: CAIRRAGNPSYEQYV. CDR3 coding DNA: TGTGCCATTAGGAGGGCAGGGAACCCATCCTACGAGCAGTACGTC.

The chain carries TRBV7-8 and TRBJ2-7; D ambiguous. The CDR3 runs 11 residues. In germline, CDR1 is SGHVS, CDR2 FQNEAQ. V lost 5 bases to trimming and J lost 4 bases, with 6 bases between them. CDR3 DNA sequence: TGTGCCAGCAGCGTGGGGTACGAGCAGTACTTC. It specifies CASSVGYEQYF.

This clone was observed a few times. V and J are TRBV15 and TRBJ1-5; D gene unclear. The germline V gene has CDR1 LNHNV and CDR2 YYDKDF (reference sequence). This CDR3 has 17 amino acids. With 1 base removed from V and 0 bases from J, the gap between germline ends came to 13 bases. CDR3 region: CATSRAPHGVSNQPQHF. DNA for the CDR3: TGTGCCACCAGCAGAGCCCCGCATGGGGTTAGCAATCAGCCCCAGCATTTT.

V gene TRBV4-1 combines with J gene TRBJ2-3, with D maybe TRBD2 (6 bases). This CDR3 region has 14 residues. CDR1 is MGHRA, CDR2 YSYEKL, per germline. Trimming removed 3 bases at V and 1 base at J, with 8 bases between. The CDR3 loop is CASSHSGRTDTQYF. CDR3 nucleotide sequence: TGCGCCAGCAGCCATAGCGGTCGCACAGATACGCAGTATTTT.

The chain employs TRBV29-1 and TRBJ2-3, with D unresolved. The germline V and J ends were trimmed by 7 bases and 0 bases, with 11 bases remaining between them. Germline values: CDR1 SQVTM, CDR2 ANQGSEA. The CDR3 covers 13 residues. The DNA of the CDR3 is TGCAGCGCAGCTCTGGTTAGCACAGATACGCAGTATTTT. Its translation: CSAALVSTDTQYF.

In this sample, this clone turned up once. V is TRBV7-9 and J is TRBJ1-4; maybe TRBD1 (6 bases). The V gene's germline CDR1 is SEHNR and CDR2 FQNEAQ (reference sequence). CDR3 length: 16 amino acids. The V end was cut by 1 base, the J end by 8 bases, with 17 bases between. The CDR3, as DNA: TGTGCCAGCAGCTTAGAAATAGGGGGGGCGATGGAAAAACTGTTTTTT. It yields the protein CASSLEIGGAMEKLFF.

The rearrangement uses TRBV5-1 and TRBJ1-6; 9 nucleotides match TRBD1. V gave up 4 bases and J gave up 4 bases; unmatched junction bases: 3. Per germline, CDR1 SGHRS and CDR2 YFSETQ. This CDR3 is 15 amino acids long. The CDR3 nucleotides are TGCGCCAGCAGCCCGGGACAGGGTTATAATTCACCCCTCCACTTT. Protein: CASSPGQGYNSPLHF.

The chain has TRBV25-1 and TRBJ2-3; 9 bases agree with TRBD2. The V segment lost 4 bases and the J segment 1 base; nucleotides outside the gene matches: 9. This CDR3 region has 17 residues. Germline loops: CDR1 MGHDK, CDR2 SYGVNS. CDR3 sequence reads: CASSGADSGRGTDTQYF. DNA of the CDR3: TGTGCCAGCAGTGGGGCCGATAGCGGGAGAGGCACAGATACGCAGTATTTT. Using reference TRBV25-1 and TRBJ2-3 for the parts outside the CDR3, the full variable domain is EADIYQTPRYLVIGTGKKITLECSQTMGHDKMYWYQQDPGMELHLIHYSYGVNSTEKGDLSSESTVSRIRTEHFPLTLESARPSHTSQYLCASSGADSGRGTDTQYFGPGTRLTVL.

The rearrangement links TRBV4-2 to TRBJ1-1; 8 nucleotides agree with TRBD1. Trimming removed 1 base from V and 1 base from J; junction bases left unmatched: 5. Germline V gene lookup returns CDR1 LGHNA and CDR2 YNFKEQ. The CDR3 runs 16 residues. CDR3 in amino acids: CASSQAQTGENTEAFF. The CDR3 DNA follows: TGTGCCAGCAGCCAAGCCCAGACAGGGGAGAACACTGAAGCTTTCTTT.

CDR3 sequence reads: CASSFISGDSPYEQYF. CDR3 in DNA: TGTGCCAGCAGTTTTATATCAGGGGACAGCCCTTACGAGCAGTACTTC. The V and J genes are TRBV28 and TRBJ2-7, with 7 bases aligning to TRBD1. Germline trimming cut 3 bases from V and 4 bases from J; bases unmatched to any gene: 12. This CDR3 region has 16 residues. In germline, CDR1 is MDHEN, CDR2 SYDVKM. The variable domain in full, with the rest retrieved from reference TRBV28 and TRBJ2-7, is DVKVTQSSRYLVKRTGEKVFLECVQDMDHENMFWYRQDPGLGLRLIYFSYDVKMKEKGDIPEGYSVSREKKERFSLILESASTNQTSMYLCASSFISGDSPYEQYFGPGTRLTVT.

V and J are TRBV3-1 (or the pseudogene TRBV3-2) and TRBJ2-6; the D gene is possibly TRBD1 (6 bases). CDR3 size: 12 residues. Germline CDR1 LGHDT, CDR2 YNNKEL (reference sequence). V lost 5 bases and J lost 13, with 12 bases in between. CDR3 sequence reads: CASSYRVGVLTF. The CDR3 nucleotides are TGTGCCAGCAGCTACAGGGTGGGAGTCCTGACTTTC.

The gene calls are TRBV2 and TRBJ1-2, with D maybe TRBD1 (5 bases). From germline, CDR1 is SNHLY and CDR2 FYNNEI. V was clipped by 4 bases and J by 7 bases, with 7 bases between them. This CDR3 comprises 11 residues. CDR3 residues: CASSVTGGYTF. DNA of the CDR3: TGTGCCAGCAGTGTTACAGGTGGCTACACCTTC.

The chain is built from TRBV28 and TRBJ1-2; tentatively, D is TRBD1 (5 bases). V was shortened by 5 bases and J by 8 bases, with 15 bases between the two germline ends. The length of the CDR3 is 13 residues. Germline CDR1 is MDHEN and CDR2 is SYDVKM. The CDR3 sequence: CASSPTGERGYTF. CDR3 DNA: TGTGCCAGCAGTCCCACGGGGGAACGCGGCTACACCTTC.

The CDR3 reads CASRGTAIPNQPQHF. The DNA for the CDR3 is TGTGCCAGCAGGGGGACAGCGATTCCAAATCAGCCCCAGCATTTT. The chain combines TRBV6-5 with TRBJ1-5, with 7 bases identical to TRBD1. Germline V gene sequence: CDR1 MNHEY, CDR2 SVGAGI. The CDR3 contains 15 residues. V trimming: 6 bases; J trimming: 4 bases; junction bases outside the gene matches: 9.